This T cell receptor beta chain comes out of a study of cytomegalovirus exposure and HLA in healthy donors. Regarding the study as a whole: Most CMV-associated TCR beta chains appeared HLA-restricted in a later analysis. For TCR beta chains, V- and J-gene trimming was later linked to a missense DCLRE1C variant. Cytomegalovirus status, reportedly, was diagnosed with high specificity and sensitivity by the classifier.

Germline assignment: CDR1 MNHEY and CDR2 SMNVEV (reference sequence). V shed 3 bases and J shed 5 bases, with 10 bases lying between them. The CDR3 totals 13 residues. About this clone itself: Its cognate antigen is unknown.

It was with 60 Vbeta and 13 Jbeta primers that the PCR ran. This table comes from immunoSEQ multiplex PCR, and its TCRdb copy is limited to in-frame clones, with some not included. The sample data list approximately 110,000 clones. Material for sequencing was PBMCs. The gene calls are TRBV27 and TRBJ1-1, with D possibly TRBD1 on 6 matching bases. This TCR was sampled from a man aged 40-55 years in good health and CMV-seronegative. The CDR3 region has the DNA TGTGCCAGCAGTTTGAAGGGGGGGACTGAAGCTTTCTTT. It codes for CASSLKGGTEAFF.